This TCR beta chain was identified in a study of identical twins. Trimming stripped 3 bases from V and 4 bases from J, with 13 bases between. The CDR3 runs to 14 residues. Germline values: CDR1 MGHRA, CDR2 YSYEKL. TCRdb called the 5' RACE reads again in MiXCR, with one record for every CDR3 protein. Of fewer than 900,000 distinct CDR3 sequences listed, 15% to 20% are singletons. This clonotype has only a few counts. The target antigen is unknown. Regarding the study as a whole: It was possible that invariant MAIT and iNKT cells partly confounded the zero-insertion analyses.

The sample was also reused in another study, on T cells expressing NK-cell markers. That work contributes: Sequenced donors, eight in total, included seven who were HCMV-seropositive and one who was seronegative. The share of CD8+ T cells held by dominant NKG2C+ clonotypes was 1.0-7.0% in roughly 6 donors.

V and J are TRBV4-1 and TRBJ2-7, with D perhaps matching TRBD1 (6 bases). Sequences were obtained from PBMCs. The receptor was isolated from a woman aged 18 to 35 in good health. CDR3 region: CASSHRDTGYEQYF. Written as DNA, the CDR3 is TGCGCCAGCAGCCACCGGGACACTGGTTACGAGCAGTACTTC.